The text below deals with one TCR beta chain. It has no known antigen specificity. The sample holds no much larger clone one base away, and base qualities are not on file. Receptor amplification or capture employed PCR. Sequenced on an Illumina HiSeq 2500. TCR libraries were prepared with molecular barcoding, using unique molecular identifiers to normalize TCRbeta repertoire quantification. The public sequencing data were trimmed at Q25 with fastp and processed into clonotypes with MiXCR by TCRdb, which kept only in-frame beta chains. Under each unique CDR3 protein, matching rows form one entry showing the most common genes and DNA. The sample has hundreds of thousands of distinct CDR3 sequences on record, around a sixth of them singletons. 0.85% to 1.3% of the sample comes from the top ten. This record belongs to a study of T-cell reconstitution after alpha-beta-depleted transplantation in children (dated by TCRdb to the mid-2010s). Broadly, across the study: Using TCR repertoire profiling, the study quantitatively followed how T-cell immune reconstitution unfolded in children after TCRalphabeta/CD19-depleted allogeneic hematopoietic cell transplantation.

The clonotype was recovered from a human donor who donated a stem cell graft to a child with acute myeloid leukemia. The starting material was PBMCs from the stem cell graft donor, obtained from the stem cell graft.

The sequenced DNA: TGTGCCAGCTACTTGTGGCATGAGCAGTTCTTC. Its protein is CASYLWHEQFF. This chain is built from TRBV7-2 and TRBJ2-1; the D segment cannot be called with confidence. From a lookup of the germline V gene, CDR1 and CDR2 are SGHTA and FQGNSA. V and J lose 8 bases and 8 bases, and a span of 10 bases separates them. Reading from cysteine to phenylalanine, the CDR3 counts 11 amino acids. Left in the record is the CDR3 DNA by itself, 33 bases read in frame from the first base. When the CDR3 is completed using the reference TRBV7-2 and TRBJ2-1 genes on either side, the full variable domain is GAGVSQSPSNKVTEKGKDVELRCDPISGHTALYWYRQSLGQGLEFLIYFQGNSAPDKSGLPSDRFSAERTGGSVSTLTIQRTQQEDSAVYLCASYLWHEQFFGPGTRLTVL.